This T cell receptor (beta chain) came from a study of blood T cell repertoires in COVID-19. TCRdb keeps only in-frame clones here, not all; method: immunoSEQ multiplex PCR. The sample lists 220,000 or so clones, 84% occurring once. This study enrolled people aged 18 to 89 from approximately 25 US geographic areas. Germline lookup yields CDR1 SGDLS and CDR2 YYNGEE. Trimming left V 0 bases short and J 7 bases short, with 14 bases between. The CDR3 covers 15 residues. The clonotype originates from a woman in her thirties or forties who had recovered from COVID-19. The gene calls are TRBV9 and TRBJ2-1, with D perhaps matching TRBD1 (6 bases). Sample: PBMCs or T cells enriched from blood (not recorded which). CDR3 residues: CASSVGDTQTNEQFF. In nucleotides, the CDR3 is TGTGCCAGCAGCGTAGGGGACACCCAAACAAATGAGCAGTTCTTC.